The rows below give T cell receptor beta chains drawn from one sample of a study of response to subunit inactivated influenza vaccine. TCRdb fed the RT-PCR reads into MiXCR, producing one record per CDR3 protein. The profile covers about 540,000 distinct CDR3 sequences, with approximately 24% appearing a single time and 2.8% taken by the ten largest. Separately, the same data were catalogued under a study of T cells expressing NK-cell markers.

The specimen comprised CD4+ T cells sorted from PBMCs, sampled approximately 13 days after vaccination. The receptors were gathered from a middle-aged man who received an inactivated influenza vaccine. The CDR3 runs from the conserved cysteine through the conserved F or W. Not all rows give a size; the values are once, few, many and, for expanded clones, a class.

V gene	clone size	CDR3 length	J gene	CDR3 protein
TRBV19	few	13	TRBJ2-2	CAATQPNTGELFF
TRBV20-1	few	16	TRBJ2-3	CSARDRRKRGADTQYF
TRBV15	NA	15	TRBJ2-7	CATSRAGTFSYEQYF
TRBV15	few	13	TRBJ1-1	CATSRQGWTEAFF
TRBV20-1	NA	13	TRBJ2-1	CSASRSVANEQFF
TRBV10-3	few	14	TRBJ1-2	CAISGTRDSYGYTF
TRBV7-2	many	15	TRBJ2-7	CASSLGSGTYYEQYF
TRBV20-1	NA	12	TRBJ1-1	CSAWGQGFEAFF
TRBV9	few	16	TRBJ2-1	CASSPRDPGSPNEQFF
TRBV10-3	few	12	TRBJ2-7	CAISVYRYEQYF